This TCR beta chain was sequenced for a study of technical replicates of blood from a few donors. Assay: immunoSEQ multiplex PCR; the TCRdb copy retains only in-frame clones and omits some. The data hold roughly 72,000 clones, with 85% to 95% observed a single time. Trimming stripped 0 bases from V and 4 bases from J, with 8 bases between. CDR1 is SGDLS and CDR2 is YYNGEE in the germline V gene. This CDR3 has 14 amino acids. The rearrangement joins TRBV9 to TRBJ1-3; the D is unclear. The sequenced material came from T cells isolated from PBMCs. The receptor was isolated from a human donor in good health. The CDR3 loop is CASSVAQRGNTIYF. The CDR3 DNA follows: TGTGCCAGCAGCGTAGCCCAGAGGGGAAACACCATATATTTT. Variable domain in full (rest from reference TRBV9 and TRBJ1-3): DSGVTQTPKHLITATGQRVTLRCSPRSGDLSVYWYQQSLDQGLQFLIQYYNGEERAKGNILERFSAQQFPDLHSELNLSSLELGDSALYFCASSVAQRGNTIYFGEGSWLTVV.